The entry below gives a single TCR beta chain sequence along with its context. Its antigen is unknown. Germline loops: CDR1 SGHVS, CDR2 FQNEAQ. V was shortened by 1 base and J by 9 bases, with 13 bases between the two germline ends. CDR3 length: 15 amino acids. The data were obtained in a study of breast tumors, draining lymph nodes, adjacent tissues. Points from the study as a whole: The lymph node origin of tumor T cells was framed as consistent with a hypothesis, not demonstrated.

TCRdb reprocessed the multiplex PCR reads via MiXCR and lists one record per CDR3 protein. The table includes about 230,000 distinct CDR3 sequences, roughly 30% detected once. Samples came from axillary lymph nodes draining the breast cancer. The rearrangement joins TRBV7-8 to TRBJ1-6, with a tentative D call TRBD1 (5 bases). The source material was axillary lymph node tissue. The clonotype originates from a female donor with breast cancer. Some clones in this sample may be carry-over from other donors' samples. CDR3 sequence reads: CASSLVGSGGSPLHF. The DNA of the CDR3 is TGTGCCAGCAGCTTAGTTGGTAGCGGGGGTTCACCCCTCCACTTT.